This is a list of T cell receptor beta chains from one sample in a study of shared clonotypes between healthy human individuals. The assay was immunoSEQ multiplex PCR, and TCRdb's table has in-frame clones only and misses some. The data show millions of clones, around 95% seen once. Material: naive CD4+ T cells sorted from blood. Receptors originate from a man younger than 35 in good health. Both conserved end residues are part of each CDR3. The D gene is left open where the match is weak. Not all rows give a size; the values are once, few, many and, for expanded clones, a class.

size,D,J,V,DNA,CDR3
once,-,TRBJ2-5,TRBV10-3,TGTGCCATCATGAGGACAGAGGGAGAGACCCAGTACTTC,CAIMRTEGETQYF
-,TRBD1,TRBJ2-7,TRBV28,TGTGCCAGCAGTCCCTCCTTCGGACAGGGATTCGTCGAGCAGTACTTC,CASSPSFGQGFVEQYF
-,-,TRBJ1-1,TRBV2,TGTGCCAGCAGTGGCGGGGGACTTACTGACACTGAAGCTTTCTTT,CASSGGGLTDTEAFF
-,TRBD1,TRBJ2-7,TRBV6-5,TGTGCCAGCACCCGGACAGGGGGAAGCTACGAGCAGTACTTC,CASTRTGGSYEQYF
-,-,TRBJ1-2,TRBV19,TGTGCCAGTCAGCCCAGGGGCCTTTTCGTTGGCTACACCTTC,CASQPRGLFVGYTF
-,-,TRBJ1-1,TRBV10-1,TGCGCCAGCAGTGATTCAGGGGTGAACACTGAAGCTTTCTTT,CASSDSGVNTEAFF
-,-,TRBJ1-3,TRBV19,TGTGCCACCTGGAACAGGTTGGGTACTGGAAACACCATATATTTT,CATWNRLGTGNTIYF
-,TRBD2,TRBJ2-1,TRBV6-5,TGTGCCAGCAGTTCGGGGACTAGCGGGGGGAACAATGAGCAGTTCTTC,CASSSGTSGGNNEQFF
-,-,TRBJ2-1,TRBV7-2,TGTGCCAGCAGCTTAGCGCTTCTACTCAATAGGGAGAATGAGCAGTTCTTC,CASSLALLLNRENEQFF
-,-,TRBJ1-1,TRBV5-1,TGCGCCAGCAGCTTGGCGATAGGGGCGACGAACACTGAAGCTTTCTTT,CASSLAIGATNTEAFF
-,TRBD2,TRBJ2-7,TRBV10-2,TGCGCCAGCAGTCGTATTACTAGCGGTGACACCTACGAGCAGTACTTC,CASSRITSGDTYEQYF
-,-,TRBJ1-4,TRBV2,TGTGCCAGCGCCCGCATTCCCGCCGGGGGGGGTGAAAAACTGTTTTTT,CASARIPAGGGEKLFF
once,-,TRBJ1-3,TRBV10-3,TGTGCCATCAGTGAAGGCGGAACTGGAAACACCATATATTTT,CAISEGGTGNTIYF
-,-,TRBJ1-6,TRBV15,TGTGCCACCAGCAAAAGACAGGCAGATTCACCCCTCCACTTT,CATSKRQADSPLHF
-,-,TRBJ1-2,TRBV7-2,TGTGCCAGCAGCCAAGGGGCAGGAAAACATGGCTACACCTTC,CASSQGAGKHGYTF
-,TRBD1,TRBJ1-2,TRBV18,TGTGCCAGCTCACCTTCCGGGACAGGAGCTAACTATGGCTACACCTTC,CASSPSGTGANYGYTF
-,-,TRBJ1-2,TRBV2,TGTGCCAGCAGGGTGGGGAACTATGGCTACACCTTC,CASRVGNYGYTF
-,-,TRBJ1-1,TRBV5-1,TGCGCCAGCAGGGGAGAGTCTGAAGCTTTCTTT,CASRGESEAFF
-,-,TRBJ2-6,TRBV12-1,TGTGCCAGCAGCCAGATTTGGTGCGCTGGGGCCAACGTCCTGACTTTC,CASSQIWCAGANVLTF
-,-,TRBJ1-2,TRBV2,TGTGCCAGCAGTGTGGTCGGAAACTATGGCTACACCTTC,CASSVVGNYGYTF
-,-,TRBJ2-2,TRBV7-2,TGTGCCAGCAGCTTACTTAGCGGCGCGAACACCGGGGAGCTGTTTTTT,CASSLLSGANTGELFF
-,-,TRBJ1-6,TRBV6-5,TGTGCCAGCAGTTACTCGGGTCGGAATTCACCCCTCCACTTT,CASSYSGRNSPLHF
once,-,TRBJ2-5,TRBV18,TGTGCCAGCTCTCCCGGGCCGTCCGAGACCCAGTACTTC,CASSPGPSETQYF
-,-,TRBJ2-2,TRBV7-2,TGTGCCAGCACCCAGGGGGGATACACCGGGGAGCTGTTTTTT,CASTQGGYTGELFF